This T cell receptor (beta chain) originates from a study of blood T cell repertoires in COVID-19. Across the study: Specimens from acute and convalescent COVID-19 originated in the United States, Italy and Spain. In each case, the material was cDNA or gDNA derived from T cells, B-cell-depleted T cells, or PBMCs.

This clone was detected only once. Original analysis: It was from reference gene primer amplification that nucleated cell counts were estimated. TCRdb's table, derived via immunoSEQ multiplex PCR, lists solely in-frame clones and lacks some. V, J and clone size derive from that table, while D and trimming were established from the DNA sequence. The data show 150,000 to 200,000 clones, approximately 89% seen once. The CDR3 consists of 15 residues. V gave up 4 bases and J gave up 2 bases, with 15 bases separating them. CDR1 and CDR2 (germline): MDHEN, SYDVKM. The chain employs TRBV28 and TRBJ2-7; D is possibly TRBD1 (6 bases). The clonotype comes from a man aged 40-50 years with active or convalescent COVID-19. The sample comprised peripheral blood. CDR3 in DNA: TGTGCCAGCAGTTCCCACAGGGTGTTTCCCTACGAGCAGTACTTC. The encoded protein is CASSSHRVFPYEQYF.